These 20 T cell receptor beta chains originate from one sample sequenced in a study of cytomegalovirus exposure and HLA in healthy donors. The assay was immunoSEQ multiplex PCR, and TCRdb's table has in-frame clones only and misses some. The table has 170,000 or so clones, more than 65% seen once; the top ten hold 2.5% to 3.5%. Sequencing used PBMCs. The receptors come from a woman under 30 in good health and CMV-seropositive.

This clone occurred once. V usage is TRBV7-6 and J usage is TRBJ2-2; 8 bases are a match to TRBD2. V lost 5 bases to trimming and J lost 4 bases; unmatched junction nucleotides: 9. CDR1 SGHVS and CDR2 FNYEAQ come from the germline V gene. This CDR3 has 16 amino acids. CDR3 sequence reads: CASSRVAGPGTGELFF. CDR3 nucleotides: TGTGCCAGCAGCCGAGTAGCGGGGCCGGGCACCGGGGAGCTGTTTTTT. The complete variable domain, with remaining parts taken from reference TRBV7-6 and TRBJ2-2, reads GAGVSQSPRYKVTKRGQDVALRCDPISGHVSLYWYRQALGQGPEFLTYFNYEAQQDKSGLPNDRFSAERPEGSISTLTIQRTEQRDSAMYRCASSRVAGPGTGELFFGEGSRLTVL.

The V and J genes are TRBV19 and TRBJ1-4, with D maybe TRBD1 (6 bases). This CDR3 is built from 17 residues. Trimming cost V 6 bases and J 0 bases, with 17 bases left between them. Germline loops: CDR1 LNHDA, CDR2 SQIVND (reference sequence). The CDR3 coding sequence is TGTGCCAGTAGGGGAATACGGGACATTTCAACTAATGAAAAACTGTTTTTT. Translating it yields CASRGIRDISTNEKLFF.

The gene calls are TRBV9 and TRBJ2-7, with a tentative D call TRBD1 (5 bases). V was trimmed by 5 bases and J by 2 bases, leaving 14 bases between them. Germline V gene lookup returns CDR1 SGDLS and CDR2 YYNGEE. The CDR3 is made up of 14 amino acids. CDR3 loop: CASSRSQVPYEQYF. The CDR3 DNA reads as TGTGCCAGCAGTCGTTCACAGGTACCCTACGAGCAGTACTTC.

V is TRBV2 and J is TRBJ2-1; 12 bases are shared with TRBD1. Germline V CDR1 and CDR2: SNHLY, FYNNEI. The CDR3 totals 17 residues. V was clipped by 7 bases and J by 0 bases; unmatched bases: 7. As DNA, the CDR3 is TGTGCCAGCAACTCCGGGACAGGGGGCCGCTCCTACAATGAGCAGTTCTTC. Amino acid sequence: CASNSGTGGRSYNEQFF.

V gene TRBV7-8 combines with J gene TRBJ1-4; possible D gene TRBD1, 5 bases. Germline V gives CDR1 SGHVS, CDR2 FQNEAQ. Trimming stripped 2 bases from V and 5 bases from J, with 9 bases between. The length of the CDR3 is 14 residues. CDR3: CASSLQGNNEKLFF. The CDR3 DNA sequence: TGTGCCAGCAGCTTACAGGGCAACAATGAAAAACTGTTTTTT.

The chain is built from TRBV5-4 and TRBJ2-5; 7 bases agree with TRBD2. V shed 4 bases, J shed 0 bases, and the junction held 3 bases outside the gene matches. Germline values: CDR1 SGHNT, CDR2 YYREEE (reference sequence). This CDR3 has 14 residues. The CDR3 nucleotides read TGTGCCAGCAGCGGCGGGGGAAACCAAGAGACCCAGTACTTC. Translating gives CASSGGGNQETQYF.

This clone was observed a few times. The chain recombines TRBV15 with TRBJ1-5; the D gene is possibly TRBD1 (6 bases). Trimming removed 5 bases at V and 0 bases at J, with 17 bases between. Germline V gene lookup returns CDR1 LNHNV and CDR2 YYDKDF (reference sequence). The CDR3 runs to 17 residues. The chain's CDR3 is CATSGHRDDYSNQPQHF. The CDR3 bases are TGTGCCACCAGCGGACACAGGGATGACTATAGCAATCAGCCCCAGCATTTT.

The CDR3 here is CASSQEETVTYEQYF. CDR3 DNA: TGCGCCAGCAGCCAAGAGGAGACAGTAACCTACGAGCAGTACTTC. The chain is built from TRBV4-1 and TRBJ2-7, with TRBD1 as a possible D gene (5 bases). V lost 0 bases and J lost 2, with 11 bases in between. This CDR3 is 15 amino acids long. CDR1 MGHRA and CDR2 YSYEKL come from the germline V gene.

This chain connects TRBV7-9 to TRBJ1-6, with D tentatively TRBD1 (5 bases). The CDR3 consists of 16 residues. V was trimmed by 4 bases and J by 7 bases, leaving 17 bases between them. CDR1 and CDR2 from the germline V gene are SEHNR and FQNEAQ (reference sequence). CDR3 bases: TGTGCCAGCAGCTCCCCCCCCGACAGTGCGAATTCACCCCTCCACTTT. As protein: CASSSPPDSANSPLHF. The full variable domain, in which reference TRBV7-9 and TRBJ1-6 provide the parts outside the CDR3, is DTGVSQNPRHKITKRGQNVTFRCDPISEHNRLYWYRQTLGQGPEFLTYFQNEAQLEKSRLLSDRFSAERPKGSFSTLEIQRTEQGDSAMYLCASSSPPDSANSPLHFGNGTRLTVT.

This clone was counted a single time. The CDR3 DNA reads TGTGCCAGCAGTCAGACTAGCGGGGGTTCACGGTCCCAGTTCTTC. It specifies CASSQTSGGSRSQFF. The rearrangement uses TRBV7-2 and TRBJ2-1; TRBD2 aligns across 12 bases. Germline loops: CDR1 SGHTA, CDR2 FQGNSA. Losses at the gene ends were 6 bases for V and 13 bases for J; bases not matched to a gene: 13. The CDR3 loop spans 15 amino acids.

This clone was recorded at least ten times. This chain connects TRBV7-9 to TRBJ1-2; the match to TRBD1 covers 7 bases. The V gene end was trimmed by 4 bases and the J gene end by 7 bases; junction bases not matched to a gene: 9. The CDR3 extends over 14 amino acids. Per the germline V gene, CDR1 is SEHNR and CDR2 is FQNEAQ (reference sequence). This chain's CDR3 is CASSSATPGGGYTF. The CDR3 DNA follows: TGTGCCAGCAGCTCAGCGACTCCAGGGGGTGGCTACACCTTC.

The chain combines TRBV19 with TRBJ1-4, with a possible D match to TRBD1 (6 bases). V gave up 6 bases and J gave up 5 bases, with 13 bases separating them. The germline CDR1 and CDR2 sequences are LNHDA and SQIVND (reference sequence). This CDR3 is built from 14 residues. The CDR3 spells CASREDSWNEKLFF. The CDR3, as DNA: TGTGCCAGTAGGGAGGACAGTTGGAATGAAAAACTGTTTTTT.

The J gene is TRBJ2-3, the V gene TRBV6-1; the D gene is possibly TRBD2 (6 bases). From germline, CDR1 is MNHNS and CDR2 SASEGT. Trimming took off 5 bases at V and 2 bases at J, with 8 bases between the two ends. This CDR3 has 13 residues. CDR3: CASSIAATDTQYF. The DNA of the CDR3 is TGTGCCAGCAGTATAGCGGCCACAGATACGCAGTATTTT.

This clone was seen more than once but under ten times. The gene calls are TRBV2 and TRBJ2-7, with TRBD1 matching over 7 bases. Unmatched junction bases numbered 6, after V lost 9 bases and J lost 7 bases. The CDR3 has 11 residues. From germline, CDR1 is SNHLY and CDR2 FYNNEI. In nucleotides, the CDR3 is TGTGCCAGTAGACAGGGAGTTGAGCAGTACTTC. Translation: CASRQGVEQYF.

The V gene is TRBV2, the J gene TRBJ1-2; 9 bases are a match to TRBD1. The CDR3 consists of 12 residues. V shed 6 bases and J 12 bases; nucleotides not matched to a gene: 8. Germline CDR1 is SNHLY and CDR2 is FYNNEI. The CDR3 coding sequence is TGTGCCAGCAGCAAGGACAGGGGTTTCCACACCTTC. Protein: CASSKDRGFHTF.

This clone was detected only a few times. The chain is built from TRBV6-1 and TRBJ1-3; TRBD1 is a possible D gene (6 bases). Germline CDR1 and CDR2: MNHNS and SASEGT. CDR3 length: 17 residues. Trimming left V 4 bases short and J 0 bases short, with 16 bases between. The CDR3 sequence: CASSGPKGTHSGNTIYF. The CDR3 DNA follows: TGTGCCAGCAGTGGTCCGAAGGGGACACACTCTGGAAACACCATATATTTT.

The chain joins TRBV4-1 to TRBJ2-4; D ambiguous. The CDR3 is made up of 15 amino acids. The V gene lost 4 bases and the J gene lost 0 bases, with 10 bases spanning the gap. CDR1 is MGHRA and CDR2 is YSYEKL in the germline V gene. The CDR3 DNA reads as TGCGCCAGCAGCCCCCGTATTATAGCCAAAAACATTCAGTACTTC. Protein sequence: CASSPRIIAKNIQYF.

In nucleotides, the CDR3 is TGTGCCAGCAGCCGGGACAGAAACACTGAAGCTTTCTTT. This sequence encodes CASSRDRNTEAFF. J is TRBJ1-1 and V is TRBV7-8, with TRBD1 matching over 7 bases. The CDR3 runs 13 residues. V dropped 5 bases and J dropped 2; count of bases not matched to a gene: 2. Germline V gene sequence: CDR1 SGHVS, CDR2 FQNEAQ. Complete variable domain (other parts from reference TRBV7-8 and TRBJ1-1): GAGVSQSPRYKVAKRGQDVALRCDPISGHVSLFWYQQALGQGPEFLTYFQNEAQLDKSGLPSDRFFAERPEGSVSTLKIQRTQQEDSAVYLCASSRDRNTEAFFGQGTRLTVV.

Turning to this clone: Other DNA sequences of this sample code for an identical CDR3. The V and J genes are TRBV9 and TRBJ1-2, with 7 bases identical to TRBD1. The J segment lost 8 bases and the V segment lost 0 bases, leaving 4 bases of the junction unmatched. The CDR3 runs 13 residues. Germline V gives CDR1 SGDLS, CDR2 YYNGEE. In nucleotides, the CDR3 is TGTGCCAGCAGCGTAGAGGGGGCTAGGGGCTACACCTTC. Amino acids: CASSVEGARGYTF.

This chain connects TRBV7-2 to TRBJ2-1, with D hard to call. Per the germline V gene, CDR1 is SGHTA and CDR2 is FQGNSA. The CDR3 is 15 amino acids. Trimming removed 5 bases from V and 0 bases from J, with 11 bases in between. CDR3 region: CASSLSASSYNEQFF. The DNA for the CDR3 is TGTGCCAGCAGCCTAAGTGCGAGCTCCTACAATGAGCAGTTCTTC.